This TCR beta chain originates from a study of technical replicates of blood from a few donors. Measured with immunoSEQ multiplex PCR; TCRdb has only the in-frame clones, and not every one. The repertoire holds more than 45,000 clones, with about 95% as singletons. The table lists this clone with a few counts. CDR3 length: 13 residues. Germline V CDR1 and CDR2: SGHVS, FQNEAQ. V shed 5 bases and J shed 3 bases, with 10 bases lying between them. This chain joins TRBV7-8 and TRBJ1-1; D gene unclear. This receptor was taken from a human donor in good health. Some clones in this sample may be carry-over from other donors' samples. Material for sequencing was PBMCs. CDR3 sequence: CASSLDGDTEAFF. The CDR3 bases are TGTGCCAGCAGCCTCGACGGGGACACTGAAGCTTTCTTT.